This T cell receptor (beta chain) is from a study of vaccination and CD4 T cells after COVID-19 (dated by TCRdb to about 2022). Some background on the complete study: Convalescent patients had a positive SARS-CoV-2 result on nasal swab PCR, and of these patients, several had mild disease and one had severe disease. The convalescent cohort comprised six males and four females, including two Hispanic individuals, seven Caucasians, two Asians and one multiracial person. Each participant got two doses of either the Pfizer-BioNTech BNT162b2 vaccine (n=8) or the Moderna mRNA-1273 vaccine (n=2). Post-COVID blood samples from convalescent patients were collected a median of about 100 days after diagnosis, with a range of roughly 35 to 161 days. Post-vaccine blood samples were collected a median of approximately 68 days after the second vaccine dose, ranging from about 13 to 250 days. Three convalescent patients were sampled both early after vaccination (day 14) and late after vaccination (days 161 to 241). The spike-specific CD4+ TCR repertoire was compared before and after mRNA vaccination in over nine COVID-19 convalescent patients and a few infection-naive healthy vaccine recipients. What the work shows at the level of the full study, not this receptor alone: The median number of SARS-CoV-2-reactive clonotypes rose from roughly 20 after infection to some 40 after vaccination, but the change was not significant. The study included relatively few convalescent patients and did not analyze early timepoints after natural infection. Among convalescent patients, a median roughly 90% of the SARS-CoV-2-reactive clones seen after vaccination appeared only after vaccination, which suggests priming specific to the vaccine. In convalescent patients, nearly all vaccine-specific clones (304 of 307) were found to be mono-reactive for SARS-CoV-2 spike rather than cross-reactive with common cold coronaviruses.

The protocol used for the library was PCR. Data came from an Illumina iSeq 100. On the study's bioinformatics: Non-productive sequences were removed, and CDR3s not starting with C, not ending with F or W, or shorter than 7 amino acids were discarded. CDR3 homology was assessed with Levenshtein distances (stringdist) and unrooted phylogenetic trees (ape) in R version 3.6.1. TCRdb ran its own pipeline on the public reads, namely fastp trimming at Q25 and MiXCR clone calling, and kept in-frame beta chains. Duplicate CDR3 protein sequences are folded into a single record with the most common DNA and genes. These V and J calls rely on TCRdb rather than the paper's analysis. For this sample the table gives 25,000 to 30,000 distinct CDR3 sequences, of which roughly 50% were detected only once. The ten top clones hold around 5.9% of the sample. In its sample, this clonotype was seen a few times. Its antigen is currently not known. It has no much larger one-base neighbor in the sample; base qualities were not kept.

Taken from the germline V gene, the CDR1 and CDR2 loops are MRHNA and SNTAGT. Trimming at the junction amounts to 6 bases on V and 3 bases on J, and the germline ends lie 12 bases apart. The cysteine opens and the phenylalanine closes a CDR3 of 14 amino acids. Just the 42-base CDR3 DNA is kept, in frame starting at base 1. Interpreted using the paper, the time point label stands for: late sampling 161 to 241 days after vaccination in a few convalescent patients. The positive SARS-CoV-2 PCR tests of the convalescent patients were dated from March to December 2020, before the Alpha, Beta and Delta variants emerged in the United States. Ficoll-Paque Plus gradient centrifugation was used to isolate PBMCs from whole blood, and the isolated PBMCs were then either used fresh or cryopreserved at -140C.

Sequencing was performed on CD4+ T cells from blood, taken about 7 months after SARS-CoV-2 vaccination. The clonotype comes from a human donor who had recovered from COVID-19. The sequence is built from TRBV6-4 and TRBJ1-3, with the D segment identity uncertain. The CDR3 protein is CASSLAKGGNTIYF. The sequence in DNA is TGTGCCAGCAGCTTAGCTAAAGGTGGAAACACCATATATTTT.